This T cell receptor beta chain was profiled in a study of shared clonotypes between healthy human individuals. It was about 180 ng DNA, tens of thousands of T cell genomes, that sorted-subset replicate PCRs used. Sequencing was performed with immunoSEQ multiplex PCR; in TCRdb, only in-frame clones are kept and a portion is missing. This sample has about 1.5 million clones; 95% to 99% occur once, and the top ten carry roughly 0.4%. This CDR3 is built from 15 residues. Per germline, CDR1 SGHAT and CDR2 FQNNGV. V lost 4 bases, J lost 0 bases, and 13 bases lay in between. The receptor was derived from a man aged 30 to 45 in good health. This sequence joins TRBV11-2 and TRBJ2-7; no definite D call. Sequenced sample: naive CD4+ T cells sorted from blood. As to subset: CD45RA+ positively selected. The CDR3 DNA is TGTGCCAGCAGCTCTTTGACATTTAGCTCCTACGAGCAGTACTTC. This encodes CASSSLTFSSYEQYF.